This entry features one TCR beta chain sequence. The antigen remains unidentified. Germline CDR1 reads MNHNS; CDR2 reads SASEGT. The CDR3 loop spans 17 amino acids. Trimming at V came to 7 bases and at J to 2 bases, leaving 15 bases not matched to a gene. This sample was taken from a study of metastatic and nonmetastatic thyroid tumors. Study as a whole: Repertoire data that came from the blood and tumor or nodule tissue of malignant and benign thyroid patients were compared.

Per the original methods: It was from CDR3 differences across clinicopathological groups that a distant-metastasis classifier for papillary thyroid cancer was built. TCRdb re-processed the PCR reads through MiXCR. The V and J calls were determined by TCRdb, not by the authors. The sample yields more than 40,000 clones, around 24% seen once. All patients were treatment-naive before thyroid surgery. Study conclusions and caveats: The study reportedly found significantly higher TCR beta diversity in malignant thyroid tumors than benign nodules, in blood and tumor.

The sample was tumor tissue. This clonotype was obtained from a female donor with papillary thyroid cancer or a benign thyroid nodule (not recorded which). Some clones in this sample may be carry-over from other donors' samples. This chain joins TRBV6-1 and TRBJ2-7; 9 bases are shared with TRBD2. CDR3 sequence reads: CASTEREVSTWTYEQYF. CDR3 in DNA: TGTGCCAGCACCGAGCGGGAGGTTTCCACTTGGACCTACGAGCAGTACTTC.